One sample yielded the 14 T cell receptor beta chains listed below, sequenced in a study of blood T cell repertoires in COVID-19. Measured with immunoSEQ multiplex PCR; TCRdb has only the in-frame clones, and not every one. This table holds roughly 250,000 clones, 70% to 85% found once. The sequenced material came from peripheral blood. These receptors all stem from an elderly woman with active or convalescent COVID-19.

This chain connects TRBV18 to TRBJ2-2; the match to TRBD2 covers 7 bases. The CDR3 totals 16 residues. Looked up from germline, CDR1 is KGHSH and CDR2 is LQKENI. J was trimmed by 5 bases and V by 0 bases; bases with no gene match: 6. This CDR3 is CASSPPSLADTGELFF. The CDR3 DNA sequence: TGTGCCAGCTCACCACCGAGTCTAGCGGATACCGGGGAGCTGTTTTTT.

V is TRBV18 and J is TRBJ2-3; 13 nucleotides match TRBD2. V dropped 1 base and J dropped 6; count of bases not matched to a gene: 10. Looked up from germline, CDR1 is KGHSH and CDR2 is LQKENI. This CDR3 is 18 amino acids long. CDR3 sequence (DNA): TGTGCCAGCTCACCACGGACTAGCGGGAGCCCAGCAAGGGATACGCAGTATTTT. Protein sequence: CASSPRTSGSPARDTQYF.

The chain carries TRBV10-1 and TRBJ2-5; 13 bases are shared with TRBD2. Unmatched junction bases numbered 5, after V lost 5 bases and J lost 5 bases. The CDR3 consists of 15 residues. Looked up from germline, CDR1 is WNHNN and CDR2 is SYGVQD (reference sequence). CDR3 region: CASSYGLAGEETQYF. In nucleotides, the CDR3 is TGCGCCAGCAGTTACGGACTAGCGGGAGAGGAGACCCAGTACTTC.

The chain employs TRBV3-1 (or the pseudogene TRBV3-2) and TRBJ1-5; D may be TRBD1 (6 bases). Trimming shortened V by 4 bases and J by 4 bases, and 14 bases separated the two germline ends. The CDR3 is made up of 15 amino acids. Germline V gene sequence: CDR1 LGHDT, CDR2 YNNKEL (reference sequence). The CDR3 region has the DNA TGTGCCAGCAGCCCACAGGGCCACACAAATCAGCCCCAGCATTTT. This sequence encodes CASSPQGHTNQPQHF.

This rearrangement joins TRBV5-1 to TRBJ2-1; no clear D gene. There are 14 residues in the CDR3. Germline assignment: CDR1 SGHRS and CDR2 YFSETQ. V shed 2 bases and J shed 5 bases, with 11 bases lying between them. CDR3 loop: CASSLFSDNNEQFF. The CDR3 DNA is TGCGCCAGCAGCTTATTTTCAGATAACAATGAGCAGTTCTTC.

The V call is TRBV5-1, the J call TRBJ1-4; 9 bases line up with TRBD1. Trimming cost V 4 bases and J 7 bases; bases outside gene matches: 5. Looked up from germline, CDR1 is SGHRS and CDR2 is YFSETQ. There are 14 residues in the CDR3. The CDR3 reads CASSVGQGSEKLFF. CDR3 nucleotides: TGCGCCAGCAGCGTGGGACAGGGTTCTGAAAAACTGTTTTTT.

V and J are TRBV29-1 and TRBJ1-1, with 7 bases matching TRBD1. J lost 7 bases, V lost 6 bases, and 8 bases had no gene match. The CDR3 has 12 residues. The germline V gene has CDR1 SQVTM and CDR2 ANQGSEA. CDR3 DNA: TGCAGCGTGCGTCCCAGGGGGAGTGAAGCTTTCTTT. Translating gives CSVRPRGSEAFF.

The chain has TRBV6-6 and TRBJ2-5, with 11 bases identical to TRBD2. The CDR3 sequence is 15 residues long. Unmatched junction bases numbered 4, after V lost 5 bases and J lost 2 bases. Per germline, CDR1 MNHNY and CDR2 SVGAGI (reference sequence). The CDR3 sequence: CASSLLAGGQETQYF. The CDR3 DNA sequence: TGTGCCAGCAGTCTTCTAGCGGGGGGACAAGAGACCCAGTACTTC.

The CDR3 region has the DNA TGTGCCAGTAGTATCTTTGGACAGGGTGGGCCCTTAAGCAATCAGCCCCAGCATTTT. Translation gives CASSIFGQGGPLSNQPQHF. The chain combines TRBV19 with TRBJ1-5; 8 bases match TRBD1. J was trimmed by 1 base and V by 3 bases; bases with no gene match: 14. This CDR3 contains 19 residues. Germline CDR1 is LNHDA and CDR2 is SQIVND (reference sequence).

This clone showed up just a few times. Other DNA variants within this sample encode the same CDR3. The chain combines TRBV30 with TRBJ1-6; 8 nucleotides match TRBD1. Germline V lookup: CDR1 GTSNPN, CDR2 SVGIG (reference sequence). V shed 3 bases and J 10 bases; nucleotides not matched to a gene: 5. The CDR3 consists of 13 residues. As DNA, the CDR3 is TGTGCCTGGAGCGGACAGGGTGGGTCACCCCTCCACTTT. This translates into CAWSGQGGSPLHF.

V and J are TRBV5-6 and TRBJ2-5; D might be TRBD2 (8 bases). The CDR3 sequence is 18 residues long. Germline values: CDR1 SGHDT, CDR2 YYEEEE. Trimming took off 0 bases at V and 4 bases at J, with 22 bases between the two ends. The DNA of the CDR3 is TGTGCCAGCAGCTTGGGGCCACCAGCGGGGGACAGCTTAGAGACCCAGTACTTC. Its translation: CASSLGPPAGDSLETQYF.

This chain joins TRBV5-5 and TRBJ1-5; D might be TRBD1 (6 bases). The V gene's germline CDR1 is SGHKS and CDR2 YYEKEE (reference sequence). Trimming took 3 bases from V and 1 from J, leaving 14 bases between them. The CDR3 extends over 16 amino acids. CDR3 protein: CASSSTGSRSNQPQHF. Written as DNA, the CDR3 is TGTGCCAGCAGCTCCACAGGGAGTCGGAGCAATCAGCCCCAGCATTTT.

This clone was recorded only once. The genes are TRBV4-1 and TRBJ1-3; no definite D call. The CDR3 sequence is 17 residues long. The germline CDR1 and CDR2 sequences are MGHRA and YSYEKL. The ends were cut back, 1 base at V and 0 bases at J, with 13 bases in the middle. CDR3 coding DNA: TGCGCCAGCAGCCAAGGGAGCAGTCCGAGCTCTGGAAACACCATATATTTT. Translated, it gives CASSQGSSPSSGNTIYF.

This clone was recorded a few times. The V gene is TRBV10-3, the J gene TRBJ1-1; TRBD1 matches 9 bases. The germline V gene encodes CDR1 ENHRY and CDR2 SYGVKD. The CDR3 consists of 14 residues. Losses at the gene ends were 8 bases for V and 7 bases for J; bases not matched to a gene: 11. In DNA form, the CDR3 reads TGTGCCATCGGGGGACAGGGAAAGGTCGATGAAGCTTTCTTT. It is translated as CAIGGQGKVDEAFF.